This TCR beta chain was profiled in a study of T cells after yellow fever vaccination. The germline CDR1 and CDR2 sequences are MRHNA and SNTAGT. The CDR3 runs 13 residues. The V end lost 4 bases, the J end lost 0 bases, and 5 bases lay between the germline ends. General study results and limits: One caveat is that FACS-sorted repertoires could contain abundant clonotypes contaminating from the bulk population. Researchers report a weaker secondary response that nonetheless peaked faster, day 5 versus 15.

5'RACE template switching produced TCR cDNA carrying a universal primer site and UMIs. A single record per CDR3 protein comes from TCRdb applying MiXCR to the 5' RACE reads. Of 150,000 to 200,000 distinct CDR3 sequences in the sample, more than 9.5% were seen once. This clonotype was counted ten times or more. Antigen: not known. This chain uses TRBV6-4 with TRBJ2-3; a weak D match, TRBD2 (5 bases). The TCR comes from a man in his late teens or twenties who received the YFV17D yellow fever vaccine. This specimen consisted of CD8+ T cells sorted from PBMCs, obtained 15 days after the yellow fever booster vaccination. CDR3 nucleotide sequence: TGTGCCAGCAGTGCGGGGAGCACAGATACGCAGTATTTT. Amino acids: CASSAGSTDTQYF.